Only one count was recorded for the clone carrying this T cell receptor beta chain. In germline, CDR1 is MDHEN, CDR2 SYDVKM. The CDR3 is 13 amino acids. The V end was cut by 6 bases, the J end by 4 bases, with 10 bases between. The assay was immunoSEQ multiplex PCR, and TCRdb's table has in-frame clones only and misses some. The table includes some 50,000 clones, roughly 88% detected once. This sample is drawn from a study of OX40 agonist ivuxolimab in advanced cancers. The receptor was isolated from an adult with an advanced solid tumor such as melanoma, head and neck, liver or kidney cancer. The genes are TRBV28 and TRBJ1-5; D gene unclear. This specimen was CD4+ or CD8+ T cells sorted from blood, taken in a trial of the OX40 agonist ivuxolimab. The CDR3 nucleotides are TGTGCCAGCAGCTTCCCTCCGAATCAGCCCCAGCATTTT. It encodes CASSFPPNQPQHF.